One and the same sample provided the 10 T cell receptor beta chains below, sequenced in a study of T cells after yellow fever vaccination. TCRdb re-called the 5' RACE reads with MiXCR, one entry per CDR3 protein. The sample includes 100,000 to 150,000 distinct CDR3 sequences, more than 7.5% of them seen just once. Sequencing was performed on CD8+ T cells sorted from PBMCs, taken on the day of the yellow fever booster vaccination. The source of these receptors is a man aged 18 to 35 who received the YFV17D yellow fever vaccine.

This clonotype was seen a handful of times. V and J are TRBV4-1 and TRBJ1-1, with D hard to call. From germline, CDR1 is MGHRA and CDR2 YSYEKL. The CDR3 extends over 15 amino acids. Between the trimmed V and J ends, which lost 4 bases and 1 base, there was a span of 13 bases. The CDR3 loop reads CASSPSWQSNTEAFF. The CDR3 DNA follows: TGCGCCAGCAGCCCAAGCTGGCAATCGAACACTGAAGCTTTCTTT.

The V call is TRBV4-2, the J call TRBJ2-3; tentative D call: TRBD1 (5 bases). CDR1 is LGHNA and CDR2 is YNFKEQ in the germline V gene. The CDR3 runs to 16 residues. V shed 0 bases and J shed 4 bases, with 14 bases lying between them. The CDR3: CASSQDAQSRADTQYF. CDR3 DNA: TGTGCCAGCAGCCAAGATGCCCAGTCCAGGGCAGATACGCAGTATTTT.

The chain uses TRBV20-1 and TRBJ2-4, with unresolved D. CDR3 size: 13 residues. The V gene lost 3 bases and the J gene lost 1 base, with 7 bases spanning the gap. Germline lookup yields CDR1 DFQATT and CDR2 SNEGSKA (reference sequence). The CDR3 bases are TGCAGTGCTAGCGTTCCGGCCAAAAACATTCAGTACTTC. The encoded protein is CSASVPAKNIQYF.

The rearrangement joins TRBV6-5 to TRBJ1-1; no reliable D call. This CDR3 contains 13 residues. CDR1 and CDR2 from the germline V gene are MNHEY and SVGAGI. V dropped 5 bases and J dropped 6 bases, with 13 bases sitting between them. CDR3 sequence (DNA): TGTGCCAGCAGTCGGGGTCCTGTCGCTGAAGCTTTCTTT. Protein product: CASSRGPVAEAFF.

This clonotype showed up just a few times. The genes are TRBV4-1 and TRBJ1-5; D remains ambiguous. This CDR3 spans 15 amino acids. CDR1 and CDR2 (germline): MGHRA, YSYEKL. V was pared by 0 bases and J by 3 bases, with 9 bases between. The CDR3 sequence: CASSQDPGNNQPQHF. CDR3 DNA: TGCGCCAGCAGCCAAGATCCGGGGAACAATCAGCCCCAGCATTTT.

The chain employs TRBV4-1 and TRBJ2-4; a weak D match, TRBD1 (6 bases). This CDR3 is 14 amino acids long. Trimming removed 1 base from V and 5 bases from J, with 9 bases in between. Germline V gene sequence: CDR1 MGHRA, CDR2 YSYEKL. CDR3 amino acids: CASSQVGHQNIQYF. In DNA, the CDR3 is TGCGCCAGCAGCCAAGTGGGACATCAAAACATTCAGTACTTC.

This sequence joins TRBV29-1 and TRBJ2-5, with 8 bases aligning to TRBD2. This CDR3 has 14 residues. From germline, CDR1 is SQVTM and CDR2 ANQGSEA. The J segment lost 4 bases and the V segment lost 3 bases, leaving 7 bases of the junction unmatched. The CDR3 here is CSVEWSGGGETQYF. In nucleotides, the CDR3 is TGCAGCGTTGAGTGGTCGGGGGGGGGAGAGACCCAGTACTTC.

The chain links TRBV24-1 to TRBJ2-3; a possible D gene is TRBD1 (6 bases). Germline-derived CDR1 and CDR2 are KGHDR and SFDVKD. Deletions cut 3 bases from V and 0 bases from J, with 18 bases between. The CDR3 covers 18 residues. Here the CDR3 reads CATSDLPGQQPSTDTQYF. In DNA, the CDR3 is TGTGCCACCAGTGATCTCCCCGGACAGCAACCTAGCACAGATACGCAGTATTTT.

This clonotype came up a few times. The V call is TRBV15, the J call TRBJ2-2, with D possibly matching TRBD2 (5 bases). The germline V and J ends were trimmed by 8 bases and 1 base, with 8 bases remaining between them. Germline V gene lookup returns CDR1 LNHNV and CDR2 YYDKDF (reference sequence). The CDR3 is made up of 13 amino acids. The CDR3 DNA follows: TGTGCCACCGCCGGGATGAACACCGGGGAGCTGTTTTTT. It codes for CATAGMNTGELFF.

The chain combines TRBV7-8 with TRBJ2-5; 8 nucleotides match TRBD2. V was pared by 6 bases and J by 1 base, with 7 bases of the junction left unmatched. The length of the CDR3 is 15 residues. Germline CDR1 SGHVS, CDR2 FQNEAQ. In DNA form, the CDR3 reads TGTGCCAGCAGTCTCATAGCGGGGACCCAAGAGACCCAGTACTTC. This gives the protein CASSLIAGTQETQYF.